These 3 T cell receptor beta chains were all obtained from the same sample, sequenced in a study of T-cell reconstitution after alpha-beta-depleted transplantation in children. Unique molecular identifiers tagged the TCRbeta library. TCRdb passed the PCR reads through MiXCR, listing each CDR3 protein once. The sample holds 580,000 or so distinct CDR3 sequences, 20% to 25% seen once. Sequences were derived from PBMCs, mostly from graft donor cells, sampled 360 days after TCRalphabeta/CD19-depleted stem cell transplant. The receptors originated from a boy younger than two who had a stem cell transplant for acute myeloid leukemia, so the T cells may come from the graft donor.

This chain uses TRBV7-3 with TRBJ1-1; possible D gene TRBD1, 5 bases. Deletions cut 4 bases from V and 0 bases from J, with 21 bases between. The CDR3 is 18 residues long. CDR1 and CDR2 from the germline V gene are SGHTA and FQGTGA. The CDR3 DNA sequence: TGTGCCAGCAGCTCTTCAGGGAGTGGGGGGTTAATGAACACTGAAGCTTTCTTT. Its protein product is CASSSSGSGGLMNTEAFF.

This clonotype was counted a few times. The V and J genes are TRBV7-6 and TRBJ2-1; possible D gene TRBD2, 6 bases. Deletions cut 3 bases from V and 7 bases from J, with 13 bases between. Germline assignment: CDR1 SGHVS and CDR2 FNYEAQ. The CDR3 runs 14 residues. The CDR3 DNA reads TGTGCCAGCAGCTTTAGCGGAACCGCAAATGAGCAGTTCTTC. Translating it yields CASSFSGTANEQFF.

This clonotype has only a few counts. The chain joins TRBV7-1 to TRBJ2-7; TRBD1 agrees at 7 bases. TRBV7-1 is known as an ORF, though its function is uncertain. The CDR3 contains 17 residues. Trimming took 3 bases from V and 2 from J; bases not matched to a gene: 13. The CDR3 region is CASSSYRAGTDPYEQYV. DNA for the CDR3: TGTGCCAGCAGCTCCTATCGGGCCGGGACAGACCCCTACGAGCAGTACGTC.